The 2 T cell receptor beta chains listed next were all sequenced from one sample in a study of shared clonotypes between healthy human individuals. Measured with immunoSEQ multiplex PCR; TCRdb has only the in-frame clones, and not every one. The table has 2,500,000 or so clones, under 95% seen once. The sequenced sample consisted of naive CD4+ T cells from PBMCs. The subset denotes: CD45RA+ positively selected. The receptors come from a man between 18 and 29 years old in good health. Some clones in this sample may be carry-over from other donors' samples.

V gene TRBV9 combines with J gene TRBJ1-2; D is ambiguous. Per the germline V gene, CDR1 is SGDLS and CDR2 is YYNGEE. Trimming shortened V by 0 bases and J by 8 bases, and 17 bases separated the two germline ends. The CDR3 length is 15 residues. CDR3 loop: CASSVANYDFNGYTF. CDR3 in DNA: TGTGCCAGCAGCGTAGCTAATTATGACTTCAACGGCTACACCTTC.

This clone has only one observation. This chain links TRBV7-2 with TRBJ1-3; D gene ambiguous. CDR1 SGHTA and CDR2 FQGNSA come from the germline V gene. The germline V and J ends were trimmed by 4 bases and 1 base, with 11 bases remaining between them. This CDR3 contains 15 residues. CDR3 residues: CASSSQFVSGNTIYF. As DNA, the CDR3 is TGTGCCAGCAGCTCCCAATTTGTTTCTGGAAACACCATATATTTT.